These 32 T cell receptor beta chains came from one sample sequenced in a study of T cells in Graves' hyperthyroidism and ophthalmopathy. The TCR beta CDR3 regions underwent amplification using RNA transcripts as the source. HTBI primers were the set used in a first-round RT-PCR of the TCR CDR3. Each CDR3 protein is one row after TCRdb ran MiXCR on the multiplex PCR reads. The sample holds more than 350,000 distinct CDR3 sequences, around 15% seen once. Sequenced input: blood. Receptors were obtained from a woman aged 25 to 45 with Graves' ophthalmopathy.

This clonotype has ten or more counts. V and J are TRBV4-2 and TRBJ2-3, with 13 bases fitting TRBD2. Trimming at V came to 3 bases and at J to 4 bases, leaving 4 bases not matched to a gene. There are 16 residues in the CDR3. The V gene's germline CDR1 is LGHNA and CDR2 YNFKEQ. The CDR3 DNA sequence: TGTGCCAGCAGCCAGGAAACTAGCGGGGGGGCAGATACGCAGTATTTT. Encoded protein: CASSQETSGGADTQYF.

There are many counts of this clonotype. J is TRBJ1-1 and V is TRBV10-1; D is possibly TRBD1 (6 bases). The CDR3 contains 13 residues. Trimming pared 0 bases from V and 7 bases from J, leaving 9 bases between. The germline gives CDR1 WNHNN, CDR2 SYGVQD (reference sequence). The CDR3 region is CASSESGALEAFF. The CDR3 DNA is TGCGCCAGCAGTGAGTCGGGGGCCCTTGAAGCTTTCTTT.

This clonotype has a handful of counts. Just one base apart from a much larger clone, this may be a read error. The rearrangement links TRBV28 to TRBJ2-1; 12 bases align to TRBD2. From germline, CDR1 is MDHEN and CDR2 SYDVKM. The V segment lost 5 bases and the J segment 0 bases; nucleotides outside the gene matches: 5. This CDR3 spans 17 amino acids. The CDR3 here is CASSPGLAGTSYNEQFF. CDR3 DNA sequence: TGTGCCAGCAGTCCCGGACTAGCGGGGACCTCCTACAATGAGCAGTTCTTC.

This clonotype has just a few counts. The chain links TRBV5-1 to TRBJ1-3, with D perhaps matching TRBD1 (6 bases). V shed 6 bases and J shed 8 bases, with 18 bases lying between them. Germline loops: CDR1 SGHRS, CDR2 YFSETQ. The CDR3 is 14 amino acids. The CDR3 is CASNAGASKDTIYF. CDR3 coding DNA: TGCGCCAGCAACGCAGGGGCGTCTAAGGACACCATATATTTT.

This clonotype was seen only a few times. The gene calls are TRBV10-2 and TRBJ1-1; D ambiguous. V was shortened by 4 bases and J by 2 bases, with 11 bases between the two germline ends. This CDR3 comprises 14 residues. CDR1 is WSHSY and CDR2 is SAAADI in the germline V gene. As DNA, the CDR3 is TGCGCCAGCAGTGGGAGGATGTTAAACACTGAAGCTTTCTTT. Its translation: CASSGRMLNTEAFF.

This clonotype was found many times. The rearrangement links TRBV11-2 to TRBJ1-4; D is undetermined. The V end was cut by 10 bases, the J end by 8 bases, with 14 bases between. Germline V gene lookup returns CDR1 SGHAT and CDR2 FQNNGV. The CDR3 length is 12 residues. The DNA of the CDR3 is TGTGCCACCGCCTCAAGGGAAGAAAAACTGTTTTTT. Its protein product is CATASREEKLFF.

This clonotype occurred many times. V is TRBV6-1 and J is TRBJ2-7; no reliable D call. Germline-derived CDR1 and CDR2 are MNHNS and SASEGT. V shed 4 bases and J shed 1 base, with 8 bases lying between them. CDR3 length: 13 residues. The CDR3 here is CASSGPPSYEQYF. The CDR3 coding sequence is TGTGCCAGCAGTGGGCCGCCGTCCTACGAGCAGTACTTC.

This clonotype was detected many times. The genes are TRBV11-2 and TRBJ2-7; D perhaps matches TRBD1 (5 bases). Germline V gene data show CDR1 as SGHAT and CDR2 as FQNNGV. Trimming stripped 4 bases from V and 5 bases from J, with 27 bases between. This CDR3 is 18 amino acids long. The CDR3 sequence: CASSSGIGAGTTTDEQYF. In nucleotides, the CDR3 is TGTGCCAGCAGCTCCGGAATAGGGGCAGGTACAACAACGGACGAGCAGTACTTC.

This clonotype has ten or more counts. This chain uses TRBV11-2 with TRBJ2-3; 9 positions agree with TRBD2. This CDR3 region has 18 residues. V shed 1 base, J shed 3 bases, and the junction held 11 bases outside the gene matches. CDR1 is SGHAT and CDR2 is FQNNGV in the germline V gene. The DNA of the CDR3 is TGTGCCAGCAGCTTAGTTGCTTGGTCAGGACTAGCGACAGATACGCAGTATTTT. It translates to CASSLVAWSGLATDTQYF.

This clonotype was picked up many times. The chain uses TRBV7-2 and TRBJ2-3, with D perhaps given as TRBD1 or TRBD2 (5 bases each). CDR1 SGHTA and CDR2 FQGNSA come from the germline V gene. This CDR3 comprises 15 residues. Trimming shortened V by 4 bases and J by 2 bases, and 13 bases separated the two germline ends. CDR3 nucleotide sequence: TGTGCCAGCAGCTCTACCCGGGACGACACAGATACGCAGTATTTT. Encoded protein: CASSSTRDDTDTQYF.

This clonotype came up a few times. V is TRBV6-5 and J is TRBJ2-5, with D unclear. V was shortened by 2 bases and J by 5 bases, with 15 bases between the two germline ends. The CDR3 loop spans 15 amino acids. CDR1 is MNHEY and CDR2 is SVGAGI in the germline V gene. The CDR3 region is CASSYSPGSEETQYF. Here the CDR3 DNA reads TGTGCCAGCAGTTACAGCCCAGGCAGCGAGGAGACCCAGTACTTC.

This clonotype was seen repeatedly, ten times or more. This chain uses TRBV20-1 with TRBJ1-6, with D possibly matching TRBD1 (5 bases). Trimming removed 4 bases from V and 2 bases from J, with 12 bases in between. Germline loops: CDR1 DFQATT, CDR2 SNEGSKA (reference sequence). The CDR3 contains 15 residues. CDR3 in amino acids: CSATSGGTYNSPLHF. CDR3 nucleotide sequence: TGCAGTGCTACATCGGGGGGGACCTATAATTCACCCCTCCACTTT.

This clonotype was seen at least ten times. This chain links TRBV6-1 with TRBJ2-2; TRBD2 aligns across 7 bases. The length of the CDR3 is 18 residues. CDR1 is MNHNS, CDR2 SASEGT, per germline. V shed 5 bases, J shed 0 bases, and the junction held 12 bases outside the gene matches. The CDR3 DNA sequence: TGTGCCAGCAGTAAAACCAGACTAGCTGCCGCGAACACCGGGGAGCTGTTTTTT. Translated: CASSKTRLAAANTGELFF.

This clonotype was seen many times. The CDR3 bases are TGTGCCAGCACTATATCGACTAGCGGGGGATACAATGAGCAGTTCTTC. Its translation is CASTISTSGGYNEQFF. This chain links TRBV6-1 with TRBJ2-1, with TRBD2 identical over 12 bases. With 7 bases clipped from V and 4 bases from J, the junction kept 8 bases outside the gene matches. There are 16 residues in the CDR3. Germline assignment: CDR1 MNHNS and CDR2 SASEGT.

The CDR3 DNA reads as TGTGCCACCAGTGACCCAGGGTTACGTGGCTACACCTTC. Translation gives CATSDPGLRGYTF. This rearrangement joins TRBV24-1 to TRBJ1-2, with a weak D call TRBD1 (5 bases). Germline V gene lookup returns CDR1 KGHDR and CDR2 SFDVKD. The CDR3 has 13 amino acids. Trimming stripped 4 bases from V and 7 bases from J, with 12 bases between.

This clonotype was found many times. The CDR3 sequence: CASSSRLAEYTDTQYF. CDR3 DNA sequence: TGTGCCAGCAGCTCCCGCCTAGCGGAGTACACAGATACGCAGTATTTT. The chain couples TRBV11-2 to TRBJ2-3; 7 bases line up with TRBD2. Germline values: CDR1 SGHAT, CDR2 FQNNGV. The CDR3 contains 16 residues. V shed 4 bases and J 2 bases; nucleotides not matched to a gene: 9.

This clonotype has at least ten counts. The chain recombines TRBV2 with TRBJ1-5, with 8 bases fitting TRBD1. Germline CDR1 is SNHLY and CDR2 is FYNNEI. This CDR3 is built from 15 residues. J lost 5 bases, V lost 3 bases, and 6 bases had no gene match. The CDR3 loop reads CASSDSTGVDQPQHF. In DNA form, the CDR3 reads TGTGCCAGCAGTGATTCGACAGGGGTAGATCAGCCCCAGCATTTT.

In this sample, this clonotype turned up many times. This rearrangement joins TRBV5-6 to TRBJ1-6; D uncertain. The germline gives CDR1 SGHDT, CDR2 YYEEEE. Trimming took off 0 bases at V and 6 bases at J, with 13 bases between the two ends. This CDR3 has 16 amino acids. The CDR3 sequence: CASSLDGLQLNSPLHF. CDR3 DNA sequence: TGTGCCAGCAGCTTGGATGGTCTACAGCTTAATTCACCCCTCCACTTT. Drawing the rest from reference TRBV5-6 and TRBJ1-6, the complete variable domain is DAGVTQSPTHLIKTRGQQVTLRCSPKSGHDTVSWYQQALGQGPQFIFQYYEEEERQRGNFPDRFSGHQFPNYSSELNVNALLLGDSALYLCASSLDGLQLNSPLHFGNGTRLTVT.

V and J are TRBV19 and TRBJ2-2, with D possibly TRBD2 on 5 matching bases. CDR1 is LNHDA, CDR2 SQIVND, per germline (reference sequence). Trimming left V 8 bases short and J 3 bases short, with 22 bases between. This CDR3 is built from 17 residues. CDR3: CASWGTPGKDHTGELFF. CDR3 DNA: TGTGCCAGTTGGGGAACACCCGGGAAGGATCACACCGGGGAGCTGTTTTTT.

Remarks on this clonotype: Being one base from a much bigger clone, this may be a read error. V and J are TRBV6-1 and TRBJ2-5; no clear D. Germline V gene sequence: CDR1 MNHNS, CDR2 SASEGT. The CDR3 extends over 14 amino acids. The CDR3 region is CASSELGPQDTQYF. In nucleotides, the CDR3 is TGTGCCAGCAGTGAATTAGGGCCCCAAGATACCCAGTACTTC.

This clonotype was seen more than once but under ten times. The chain couples TRBV27 to TRBJ2-7; D possibly corresponds to TRBD1 (5 bases). This CDR3 has 18 residues. V lost 3 bases to trimming and J lost 5 bases, with 26 bases between them. Per the germline V gene, CDR1 is MNHEY and CDR2 is SMNVEV (reference sequence). The chain's CDR3 is CASSFRAGWQDKTNEQYF. Here the CDR3 DNA reads TGTGCCAGCAGTTTTCGTGCCGGGTGGCAGGACAAGACGAACGAGCAGTACTTC.

This clonotype has a count of ten or more. This sequence joins TRBV20-1 and TRBJ2-1; 9 positions agree with TRBD1. V shed 5 bases and J 0 bases; nucleotides not matched to a gene: 26. The CDR3 covers 22 residues. Germline V gene data show CDR1 as DFQATT and CDR2 as SNEGSKA (reference sequence). The CDR3 spells CSASTTPPGQGTPASSYNEQFF. In nucleotides, the CDR3 is TGCAGTGCTTCTACTACGCCGCCGGGACAGGGAACCCCCGCGAGCTCCTACAATGAGCAGTTCTTC.

This clonotype has ten or more counts. The chain recombines TRBV27 with TRBJ2-4, with no clear D. The V and J ends lost 5 bases and 7 bases respectively, with 15 bases between them. CDR3 size: 14 residues. The germline V gene has CDR1 MNHEY and CDR2 SMNVEV (reference sequence). The CDR3, as DNA: TGTGCCAGCAGTCCTATTGCAGACCGTAACATTCAGTACTTC. Translation: CASSPIADRNIQYF.

This clonotype was seen at least ten times. The chain recombines TRBV20-1 with TRBJ1-3, with no clear D. V shed 4 bases and J shed 0 bases, with 22 bases lying between them. Germline lookup yields CDR1 DFQATT and CDR2 SNEGSKA (reference sequence). The CDR3 contains 18 residues. CDR3 amino acids: CSAMSPIGQASSGNTIYF. The CDR3 DNA is TGCAGTGCTATGTCCCCAATCGGGCAGGCGAGCTCTGGAAACACCATATATTTT.

At least ten counts were recorded for this clonotype. The gene calls are TRBV5-1 and TRBJ2-1, with TRBD2 matching 11 bases. Per germline, CDR1 SGHRS and CDR2 YFSETQ. The V gene end was trimmed by 4 bases and the J gene end by 2 bases; junction bases not matched to a gene: 8. The CDR3 has 17 residues. DNA for the CDR3: TGCGCCAGCAGCCAACCCCTAGCGGGGGGTACCTACAATGAGCAGTTCTTC. Protein product: CASSQPLAGGTYNEQFF.

Many counts were recorded for this clonotype. The rearrangement joins TRBV25-1 to TRBJ2-1; 7 nucleotides line up with TRBD2. The J segment lost 8 bases and the V segment lost 4 bases, leaving 2 bases of the junction unmatched. There are 12 residues in the CDR3. Germline V gives CDR1 MGHDK, CDR2 SYGVNS. CDR3 sequence reads: CASSGLAHEQFF. DNA of the CDR3: TGTGCCAGCAGTGGACTAGCCCATGAGCAGTTCTTC.

The V gene is TRBV19, the J gene TRBJ2-1; 7 bases align to TRBD2. CDR1 is LNHDA, CDR2 SQIVND, per germline (reference sequence). This CDR3 contains 16 residues. After removal of 5 bases from V and 0 bases from J, the junction contained 7 bases not matched to a gene. The CDR3 sequence: CASSSAGTNSYNEQFF. DNA for the CDR3: TGTGCCAGTAGTTCGGCCGGGACTAACTCCTACAATGAGCAGTTCTTC.

This clonotype turned up a few times. The chain combines TRBV5-8 with TRBJ1-4; TRBD1 matches 11 bases. After removal of 4 bases from V and 7 bases from J, the junction contained 6 bases not matched to a gene. This CDR3 spans 15 amino acids. CDR1 and CDR2 (germline): SGHTS, YDEGEE. The CDR3 sequence: CASSRGQGVFEKLFF. In nucleotides, the CDR3 is TGTGCCAGCAGCCGGGGACAGGGGGTGTTTGAAAAACTGTTTTTT.

There are many counts of this clonotype. CDR3 bases: TGTGCCAGCAGCTTAGTCTGGCGGGGGGGCAATGAGCAGTTCTTC. Protein sequence: CASSLVWRGGNEQFF. The rearrangement uses TRBV7-9 and TRBJ2-1, with TRBD2 matching 9 bases. CDR3 size: 15 residues. The J segment lost 6 bases and the V segment lost 1 base, leaving 4 bases of the junction unmatched. Germline loops: CDR1 SEHNR, CDR2 FQNEAQ (reference sequence). Full variable domain (missing parts from reference TRBV7-9 and TRBJ2-1): DTGVSQNPRHKITKRGQNVTFRCDPISEHNRLYWYRQTLGQGPEFLTYFQNEAQLEKSRLLSDRFSAERPKGSFSTLEIQRTEQGDSAMYLCASSLVWRGGNEQFFGPGTRLTVL.

This clonotype was counted ten times or more. The chain employs TRBV27 and TRBJ2-2; tentatively, D is TRBD1 or TRBD2 (6 bases each). This CDR3 spans 15 amino acids. Germline assignment: CDR1 MNHEY and CDR2 SMNVEV (reference sequence). The V end was cut by 4 bases, the J end by 6 bases, with 15 bases between. The chain's CDR3 is CASSSPRGRPGELFF. The DNA of the CDR3 is TGTGCCAGCAGTTCCCCCCGGGGGCGCCCCGGGGAGCTGTTTTTT.

This clonotype was seen ten or more times. The J gene is TRBJ1-2, the V gene TRBV27, with a weak D call TRBD1 (6 bases). The CDR3 is 14 amino acids. Deletions cut 4 bases from V and 5 bases from J, with 14 bases between. Germline lookup yields CDR1 MNHEY and CDR2 SMNVEV (reference sequence). The CDR3 region is CASSSGQLRYGYTF. The CDR3 DNA follows: TGTGCCAGCAGTTCCGGACAGTTGCGTTATGGCTACACCTTC.

This clonotype came up a few times. The V call is TRBV6-1, the J call TRBJ2-2; TRBD1 matches at 10 bases. This CDR3 is built from 16 residues. Germline V lookup: CDR1 MNHNS, CDR2 SASEGT. V lost 6 bases and J lost 2; bases outside the gene matches: 6. The CDR3 DNA follows: TGTGCCAGCAGCTGGACAGGGGGAAGCAACACCGGGGAGCTGTTTTTT. It is translated as CASSWTGGSNTGELFF.